This is a list of T cell receptor beta chains from one sample in a study of cytomegalovirus exposure and HLA in healthy donors. Profiling relied on immunoSEQ multiplex PCR, and the TCRdb table lists in-frame clones only, not all of them. The sample includes 150,000 to 200,000 clones, approximately 78% of them seen just once. The material sequenced was PBMCs. The receptors stem from a woman in her 30s in good health and CMV-seropositive. CDR3s include the opening cysteine and the closing phenylalanine or tryptophan. Fields, in order: CDR3 protein, V gene.

CDR3 protein: CASSERAGEYNEQFF; V gene: TRBV6-4
CDR3 protein: CASSQDRGQPYEQYF; V gene: TRBV4-3
CDR3 protein: CASSFSREQYF; V gene: TRBV28
CDR3 protein: CTSSQAAGGNFSGNTIYF; V gene: TRBV1
CDR3 protein: CASGPLAGRAYEQYF; V gene: TRBV19
CDR3 protein: CASSQEQIRTDTQYF; V gene: TRBV4-1
CDR3 protein: CASSLLGSASSYEQFF; V gene: TRBV7-9
CDR3 protein: CASSEGTDTPTEAFF; V gene: TRBV6-1
CDR3 protein: CASRLAGGTDTQYF; V gene: TRBV2
CDR3 protein: CATSRDIGETGELFF; V gene: TRBV15
CDR3 protein: CASSGGQGGSYEQYF; V gene: TRBV5-1
CDR3 protein: CASSPRHGGVQETQYF; V gene: TRBV18
CDR3 protein: CASSLRTENTEAFF; V gene: TRBV27
CDR3 protein: CATAKTRTGATDTQYF; V gene: TRBV7-9
CDR3 protein: CASSADGYEQYF; V gene: TRBV9
CDR3 protein: CATSRDRGSPLHF; V gene: TRBV15
CDR3 protein: CASSPLGISYNEQFF; V gene: TRBV27
CDR3 protein: CASREPTGIMDEQYF; V gene: TRBV21-1
CDR3 protein: CASSQRSGLEGLASYEQYF; V gene: TRBV4-1
CDR3 protein: CASSLDLLVAVSTDTQYF; V gene: TRBV11-3
CDR3 protein: CASAGRGGRYEQYF; V gene: TRBV6-1
CDR3 protein: CASSTDRGPGGKLFF; V gene: TRBV7-9
CDR3 protein: CASRYRSGYNSPLHF; V gene: TRBV2
CDR3 protein: CASSLGGGEQYF; V gene: TRBV7-8